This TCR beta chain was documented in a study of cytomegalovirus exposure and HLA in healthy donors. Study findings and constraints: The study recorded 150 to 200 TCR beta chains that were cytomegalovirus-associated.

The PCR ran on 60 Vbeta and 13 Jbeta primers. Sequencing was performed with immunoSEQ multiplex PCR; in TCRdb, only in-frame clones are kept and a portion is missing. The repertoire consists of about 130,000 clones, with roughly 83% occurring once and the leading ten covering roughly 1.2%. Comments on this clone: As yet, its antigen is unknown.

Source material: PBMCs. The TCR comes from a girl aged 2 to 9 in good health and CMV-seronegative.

The CDR3 protein is CASITGARTYGYTF. The CDR3 DNA reads TGTGCCAGCATTACAGGAGCAAGAACCTATGGCTACACCTTC. The genes are TRBV28 and TRBJ1-2; TRBD1 is a possible D gene (5 bases). This CDR3 has 14 amino acids. Germline-derived CDR1 and CDR2 are MDHEN and SYDVKM. Trimming took off 7 bases at V and 4 bases at J, with 16 bases between the two ends.